The source of this T cell receptor (beta chain) is a study of neurological immune-mediated disorders. The authors produced cDNA by 5'RACE using 10-nucleotide random UMIs. Every sequencing run gave over 190 million TCR-beta sequences, taken from 15-18 subjects. TCRdb independently ran MiXCR on the 5' RACE reads; one entry per CDR3 protein. In the table there are roughly 18,000 distinct CDR3 sequences, 14% of which are singletons. CDR1 SGHAT and CDR2 FQNNGV come from the germline V gene. The V end lost 1 base, the J end lost 3 bases, and 18 bases lay between the germline ends. The CDR3 is made up of 17 amino acids. This clonotype was found many times.

This sequence originates from a woman aged 55-75 years with HTLV-1-associated myelopathy (HAM/TSP). Material: CD4+ T cells from blood. This chain uses TRBV11-2 with TRBJ1-1; TRBD1 might be the D (5 bases). As DNA, the CDR3 is TGTGCCAGCAGCTTAGTTTTCCGCAGGCAGGGCTACACTGAAGCTTTCTTT. This sequence encodes CASSLVFRRQGYTEAFF.